The 5 T cell receptor beta chains presented below share a single source sample, sequenced in a study of blood T cell repertoires in COVID-19. The repertoire was sequenced with immunoSEQ multiplex PCR; TCRdb's copy has only in-frame clones and lacks some. The sample shows 150,000 to 200,000 clones, about 90% of them seen only once. The specimen sequenced was peripheral blood. Every receptor here comes from a man between 60 and 75 years old with active or convalescent COVID-19.

The CDR3 coding sequence is TGTGCCAGCACCCCATACACCAGCCGGGACATCGCAAATGGCTACACCTTC. It translates to CASTPYTSRDIANGYTF. The rearrangement links TRBV7-9 to TRBJ1-2; a possible D gene is TRBD1 (6 bases). Germline V gene lookup returns CDR1 SEHNR and CDR2 FQNEAQ (reference sequence). The V and J ends lost 7 bases and 6 bases respectively, with 27 bases between them. The CDR3 runs to 17 residues.

The V call is TRBV4-2, the J call TRBJ1-2; D gene ambiguous. The CDR3 is 15 amino acids. Germline V gives CDR1 LGHNA, CDR2 YNFKEQ. V lost 0 bases to trimming and J lost 5 bases, with 13 bases between them. The CDR3 is CASSQDERNPYGYTF. The CDR3 DNA reads TGTGCCAGCAGCCAAGACGAGCGTAACCCTTATGGCTACACCTTC.

This clone was seen a handful of times. The chain joins TRBV6-5 to TRBJ1-6; tentative D call: TRBD1 (6 bases). The V gene lost 7 bases and the J gene lost 5 bases, with 12 bases spanning the gap. The CDR3 loop spans 14 amino acids. In germline, CDR1 is MNHEY, CDR2 SVGAGI. The CDR3 nucleotides are TGTGCCAGCAATGCCGAGGGGGATAATTCACCCCTCCACTTT. It translates to CASNAEGDNSPLHF.

The CDR3 sequence is CASSLVYQQETQYF. DNA of the CDR3: TGTGCCAGCAGCTTAGTCTACCAACAAGAGACCCAGTACTTC. The V and J genes are TRBV11-2 and TRBJ2-5; D gene uncertain. This CDR3 is built from 14 residues. Trimming took 1 base from V and 2 from J, leaving 8 bases between them. Germline-derived CDR1 and CDR2 are SGHAT and FQNNGV.

The chain links TRBV6-5 to TRBJ2-1; TRBD1 matches 7 bases. V shed 7 bases, J shed 5 bases, and the junction held 8 bases outside the gene matches. Germline V gene data show CDR1 as MNHEY and CDR2 as SVGAGI. The CDR3 has 14 residues. The CDR3 nucleotides read TGTGCCAGCACTCCGACAGGGAGAAACAATGAGCAGTTCTTC. Translating it yields CASTPTGRNNEQFF.